Below, 29 T cell receptor beta chains from the same sample are listed, as sequenced in a study of T-cell memory formation after mild COVID-19. TCRdb recomputed calls from the 5' RACE reads with MiXCR, one row per CDR3 protein. Here the sample spans 470,000 or so distinct CDR3 sequences, 20% being singletons. Sequencing input: PBMCs or a T cell subset sorted from them (not recorded which). Receptors originate from an adult woman who had mild COVID-19 (a few samples of this study predate the infection). Cell type and time point are not known.

There are a few counts of this clonotype. The chain has TRBV4-2 and TRBJ2-3, with TRBD2 matching over 9 bases. The CDR3 is 16 amino acids. The V and J ends lost 0 bases and 3 bases, in that order; junction bases with no gene match: 4. The V gene's germline CDR1 is LGHNA and CDR2 YNFKEQ. The CDR3 DNA reads as TGTGCCAGCAGCCAAGACGCTAGCGGGGCTACAGATACGCAGTATTTT. As protein: CASSQDASGATDTQYF.

The rearrangement uses TRBV27 and TRBJ2-7, with 8 bases fitting TRBD1. The length of the CDR3 is 15 residues. Trimming at V came to 5 bases and at J to 3 bases, leaving 9 bases not matched to a gene. In germline, CDR1 is MNHEY, CDR2 SMNVEV (reference sequence). CDR3 sequence (DNA): TGTGCCAGCAGTCTCACAGGGGGTGGGTACTACGAGCAGTACTTC. Protein: CASSLTGGGYYEQYF.

This clonotype was seen only a few times. This chain links TRBV25-1 with TRBJ1-5; possible D gene TRBD1, 5 bases. Trimming removed 3 bases at V and 5 bases at J, with 11 bases between. There are 14 residues in the CDR3. Germline V gene sequence: CDR1 MGHDK, CDR2 SYGVNS. Here the CDR3 DNA reads TGTGCCAGCAGTGATGGGGCGCTCTATCAGCCCCAGCATTTT. Residues: CASSDGALYQPQHF.

This sequence joins TRBV4-1 and TRBJ2-2; the D gene is possibly TRBD2 (5 bases). V was trimmed by 1 base and J by 5 bases, leaving 11 bases between them. CDR1 and CDR2 from the germline V gene are MGHRA and YSYEKL. This CDR3 comprises 15 residues. This CDR3 is CASSQVRGETGELFF. In nucleotides, the CDR3 is TGCGCCAGCAGCCAAGTCCGGGGAGAGACCGGGGAGCTGTTTTTT.

V is TRBV18 and J is TRBJ2-7, with 8 bases that match TRBD1. This CDR3 region has 15 residues. The germline CDR1 and CDR2 sequences are KGHSH and LQKENI. Trimming took 3 bases from V and 3 from J; bases not matched to a gene: 7. The CDR3 loop reads CASSPSRGPGYEQYF. The DNA for the CDR3 is TGTGCCAGCTCACCTTCCAGGGGGCCGGGCTACGAGCAGTACTTC.

The V call is TRBV27, the J call TRBJ2-6; a possible D gene is TRBD1 (6 bases). The V gene's germline CDR1 is MNHEY and CDR2 SMNVEV (reference sequence). V gave up 3 bases and J gave up 2 bases, with 17 bases separating them. This CDR3 is 18 amino acids long. For the CDR3, the DNA is TGTGCCAGCAGTTTTCGGGGACAAGGGTCGACTGGGGCCAACGTCCTGACTTTC. It encodes CASSFRGQGSTGANVLTF. Supplemented by reference TRBV27 and TRBJ2-6, the full variable domain reads EAQVTQNPRYLITVTGKKLTVTCSQNMNHEYMSWYRQDPGLGLRQIYYSMNVEVTDKGDVPEGYKVSRKEKRNFPLILESPSPNQTSLYFCASSFRGQGSTGANVLTFGAGSRLTVL.

This clonotype was counted ten times or more. The rearrangement joins TRBV7-6 to TRBJ2-7; D may be TRBD1 (6 bases). The CDR3 is made up of 12 amino acids. Germline assignment: CDR1 SGHVS and CDR2 FNYEAQ. Trimming stripped 6 bases from V and 6 bases from J, with 12 bases between. The CDR3 DNA is TGTGCCAGCAGTCCCCAGGGGAGCGAGCAGTACTTC. Translated: CASSPQGSEQYF.

Only a few counts were recorded for this clonotype. The chain has TRBV20-1 and TRBJ2-2; D is uncertain. Between the trimmed V and J ends, which lost 6 bases and 2 bases, there was a span of 13 bases. Germline V gives CDR1 DFQATT, CDR2 SNEGSKA (reference sequence). There are 14 residues in the CDR3. Here the CDR3 DNA reads TGCAGTGCCCAATTGGACGGCAACACCGGGGAGCTGTTTTTT. Translated: CSAQLDGNTGELFF.

The chain employs TRBV2 and TRBJ1-1, with a possible D match to TRBD1 (6 bases). V was shortened by 8 bases and J by 7 bases, with 23 bases between the two germline ends. CDR3 length: 15 amino acids. The germline CDR1 and CDR2 sequences are SNHLY and FYNNEI. The DNA of the CDR3 is TGTGCCAGCCGGGGGACCCGGGACAATAAGGGTGAAGCTTTCTTT. This encodes CASRGTRDNKGEAFF. The full variable domain, its missing parts supplied by reference TRBV2 and TRBJ1-1, is EPEVTQTPSHQVTQMGQEVILRCVPISNHLYFYWYRQILGQKVEFLVSFYNNEISEKSEIFDDQFSVERPDGSNFTLKIRSTKLEDSAMYFCASRGTRDNKGEAFFGQGTRLTVV.

This clonotype has only a few counts. This chain connects TRBV14 to TRBJ1-1; no reliable D call. Looked up from germline, CDR1 is SGHDN and CDR2 is FVKESK. Trimming stripped 0 bases from V and 11 bases from J, with 7 bases between. The CDR3 has 11 amino acids. As DNA, the CDR3 is TGTGCCAGCAGCCAAGAGGGTTGGGCTTTCTTT. Residues: CASSQEGWAFF.

This clonotype has at least ten counts. This chain joins TRBV20-1 and TRBJ2-3; possible D gene TRBD2, 7 bases. Germline V gives CDR1 DFQATT, CDR2 SNEGSKA (reference sequence). With 3 bases removed from V and 4 bases from J, the gap between germline ends came to 17 bases. CDR3 length equals 15 residues. The CDR3 protein is CSASRGRAGSDTQYF. CDR3 in DNA: TGCAGTGCTAGTAGGGGGAGGGCCGGTTCAGATACGCAGTATTTT.

The chain employs TRBV12-3 or TRBV12-4 and TRBJ2-5; the D gene could be TRBD1 or TRBD2 (5 bases each). Trimming pared 5 bases from V and 4 bases from J, leaving 14 bases between. The CDR3 extends over 14 amino acids. CDR3 amino acids: CASSRGVFLETQYF. The CDR3 region has the DNA TGTGCCAGCAGTAGAGGGGTTTTCCTAGAGACCCAGTACTTC.

This sequence joins TRBV12-3 or TRBV12-4 and TRBJ2-3; D remains ambiguous. The V end was cut by 8 bases, the J end by 5 bases, with 5 bases between. The CDR3 totals 10 residues. This CDR3 is CASGGDTQYF. The CDR3 DNA reads as TGTGCCAGCGGTGGAGATACGCAGTATTTT.

This clonotype was detected ten times or more. The chain recombines TRBV12-3 or TRBV12-4 with TRBJ2-3; D perhaps matches TRBD1 (6 bases). V was clipped by 6 bases and J by 1 base, with 20 bases between them. The CDR3 contains 17 residues. The CDR3 protein is CASSLPEGVVGTDTQYF. The CDR3 DNA sequence: TGTGCCAGCAGCCTCCCAGAGGGGGTTGTTGGCACAGATACGCAGTATTTT.

This clonotype was counted only a few times. This chain connects TRBV20-1 to TRBJ2-1, with 16 bases matching TRBD2. V dropped 5 bases and J dropped 7; count of bases not matched to a gene: 23. This CDR3 region has 21 residues. The germline gives CDR1 DFQATT, CDR2 SNEGSKA (reference sequence). CDR3 residues: CSARAPGTSGRARRSGNEQFF. The CDR3 bases are TGCAGTGCTCGAGCCCCTGGGACTAGCGGGAGGGCCAGAAGGTCGGGGAATGAGCAGTTCTTC.

The table lists this clonotype with a few counts. The chain uses TRBV24-1 and TRBJ2-3; no reliable D call. Germline-derived CDR1 and CDR2 are KGHDR and SFDVKD. V lost 1 base, J lost 10 bases, and 5 bases lay in between. The CDR3 is 11 amino acids. The CDR3 loop is CATSDFGPQYF. The CDR3 coding sequence is TGTGCCACCAGTGATTTTGGACCGCAGTATTTT.

This clonotype was seen a few times. The rearrangement joins TRBV12-5 to TRBJ1-2; perhaps TRBD1 as D (6 bases). This CDR3 region has 16 residues. Germline values: CDR1 LGHNT, CDR2 FRNRAP. V lost 1 base and J 4 bases, leaving 16 bases between the germline ends. The CDR3 is CASGLEVRGAGYGYTF. The CDR3 DNA reads TGTGCTAGTGGTTTGGAAGTGAGGGGGGCCGGCTATGGCTACACCTTC.

V gene TRBV19 combines with J gene TRBJ1-1; perhaps TRBD1 as D (6 bases). Trimming stripped 4 bases from V and 3 bases from J, with 12 bases between. The germline gives CDR1 LNHDA, CDR2 SQIVND (reference sequence). This CDR3 contains 14 residues. The CDR3: CASSTQTGDTEAFF. The CDR3 region has the DNA TGTGCCAGTAGTACCCAGACAGGAGACACTGAAGCTTTCTTT.

The rearrangement links TRBV20-1 to TRBJ2-1, with D perhaps given as TRBD1 or TRBD2 (5 bases each). V was cut by 6 bases and J by 5 bases, with 20 bases left in between. There are 15 residues in the CDR3. The germline gives CDR1 DFQATT, CDR2 SNEGSKA (reference sequence). The CDR3 nucleotides read TGCAGTGCGGCACCGGGACCCTCTCCCGACAATGAGCAGTTCTTC. It encodes CSAAPGPSPDNEQFF.

V gene TRBV27 combines with J gene TRBJ2-7; 7 positions match TRBD2. V lost 5 bases, J lost 6 bases, and 7 bases stayed unmatched. Germline CDR1 reads MNHEY; CDR2 reads SMNVEV (reference sequence). The CDR3 has 13 residues. In DNA form, the CDR3 reads TGTGCCAGCAGTACGGTGACTAGCTCCGAGCAGTACTTC. Translated: CASSTVTSSEQYF.

This clonotype came up a few times. The chain links TRBV11-2 to TRBJ2-7; possibly TRBD1 for D (6 bases). Germline V gene lookup returns CDR1 SGHAT and CDR2 FQNNGV. V gave up 0 bases and J gave up 6 bases, with 15 bases separating them. The length of the CDR3 is 15 residues. The CDR3 reads CASSLEAGVVAEQYF. CDR3 in DNA: TGTGCCAGCAGCTTAGAAGCAGGGGTAGTGGCCGAGCAGTACTTC.

The V gene is TRBV12-3 or TRBV12-4, the J gene TRBJ1-5, with a tentative D call TRBD1 (6 bases). V dropped 3 bases and J dropped 3 bases, with 9 bases sitting between them. This CDR3 has 14 amino acids. The CDR3 sequence: CASSFQGTNQPQHF. In nucleotides, the CDR3 is TGTGCCAGCAGTTTCCAGGGGACCAATCAGCCCCAGCATTTT.

The chain recombines TRBV6-6 with TRBJ1-5, with D possibly TRBD1 on 5 matching bases. V gave up 5 bases and J gave up 6 bases, with 11 bases separating them. CDR1 is MNHNY and CDR2 is SVGAGI in the germline V gene (reference sequence). This CDR3 is 13 amino acids long. The CDR3 nucleotides are TGTGCCAGCAGTCACACGAGGGGTCAGCCCCAGCATTTT. This gives the protein CASSHTRGQPQHF.

This chain joins TRBV11-2 and TRBJ1-1; D is ambiguous. The CDR3 loop spans 15 amino acids. Germline V gives CDR1 SGHAT, CDR2 FQNNGV. V was shortened by 6 bases and J by 1 base, with 15 bases between the two germline ends. The CDR3 region is CASRPGPRQNTEAFF. The CDR3 region has the DNA TGTGCCAGCAGGCCAGGCCCCAGGCAGAACACTGAAGCTTTCTTT.

The chain links TRBV11-2 to TRBJ2-3; tentatively, D is TRBD2 (6 bases). V gave up 5 bases and J gave up 2 bases, with 14 bases separating them. The V gene's germline CDR1 is SGHAT and CDR2 FQNNGV. The CDR3 runs 15 residues. CDR3 nucleotide sequence: TGTGCCAGCAGCACAACTAGCCCCGCCACAGATACGCAGTATTTT. Protein product: CASSTTSPATDTQYF.

In its sample, this clonotype was seen a few times. CDR3: CASSLDGWGTEAFF. The CDR3 region has the DNA TGTGCCAGCAGCTTAGATGGTTGGGGCACTGAAGCTTTCTTT. The V gene is TRBV7-9, the J gene TRBJ1-1; no definite D call. Germline CDR1 and CDR2: SEHNR and FQNEAQ (reference sequence). Trimming removed 1 base from V and 4 bases from J, with 10 bases in between. The CDR3 has 14 residues.

The chain employs TRBV3-1 and TRBJ2-2, with D possibly called TRBD1 or TRBD2 (6 bases each). CDR1 and CDR2 (germline): LGHDT, YNNKEL (reference sequence). The CDR3 spans 15 residues. The V end was cut by 2 bases, the J end by 4 bases, with 11 bases between. The CDR3 DNA sequence: TGTGCCAGCAGCCAATGGAGGGGGAGCACCGGGGAGCTGTTTTTT. Its translation is CASSQWRGSTGELFF.

This clonotype was seen more than once but under ten times. The chain joins TRBV4-3 to TRBJ2-1, with TRBD2 matching over 10 bases. The CDR3 is 16 amino acids. The V gene's germline CDR1 is LGHNA and CDR2 YSLEER. The J segment lost 6 bases and the V segment lost 0 bases, leaving 5 bases of the junction unmatched. In nucleotides, the CDR3 is TGCGCCAGCAGCCAAGATATGGCTAGCGGGAGCAATGAGCAGTTCTTC. As protein: CASSQDMASGSNEQFF.

The rearrangement uses TRBV19 and TRBJ1-1, with TRBD1 as a possible D gene (5 bases). CDR3 length: 14 amino acids. Germline V gives CDR1 LNHDA, CDR2 SQIVND (reference sequence). Trimming took 8 bases from V and 5 from J, leaving 18 bases between them. The CDR3 bases are TGTGCCAGTTCAAAGGGACTTCGAGGGACTGAAGCTTTCTTT. It codes for CASSKGLRGTEAFF.